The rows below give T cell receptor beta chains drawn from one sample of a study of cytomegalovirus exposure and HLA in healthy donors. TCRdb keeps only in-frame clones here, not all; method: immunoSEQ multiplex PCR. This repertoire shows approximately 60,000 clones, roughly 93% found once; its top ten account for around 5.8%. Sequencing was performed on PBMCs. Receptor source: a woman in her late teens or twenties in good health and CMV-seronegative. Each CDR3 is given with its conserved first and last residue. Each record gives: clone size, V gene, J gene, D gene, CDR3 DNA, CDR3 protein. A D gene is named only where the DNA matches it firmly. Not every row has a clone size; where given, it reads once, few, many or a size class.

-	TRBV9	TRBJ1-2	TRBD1	TGTGCCAGCAGCCAGGGACCGGGACAGGCTAACTATGGCTACACCTTC	CASSQGPGQANYGYTF
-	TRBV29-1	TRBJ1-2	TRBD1	TGCAGCGTTGAAGCAGACAGGGATGGCTACACCTTC	CSVEADRDGYTF
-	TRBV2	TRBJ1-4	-	TGTGCCAGCAGGGCGGGAAAACTGTTTTTT	CASRAGKLFF
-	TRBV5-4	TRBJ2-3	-	TGTGCCAGCAGCTTGATCGGCAGGGCAACCTCTAGCACAGATACGCAGTATTTT	CASSLIGRATSSTDTQYF
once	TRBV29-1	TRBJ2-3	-	TGCAGCGTTTTCCCTAGCACAGATACGCAGTATTTT	CSVFPSTDTQYF
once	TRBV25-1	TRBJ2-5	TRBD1	TGTGCCAGCAGTGAATTCCGGACAGGGGAGACCCAGTACTTC	CASSEFRTGETQYF
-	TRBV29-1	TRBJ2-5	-	TGCAGCGTTGAGGAGGGTGGAGGTGAACCAAAAGAGACCCAGTACTTC	CSVEEGGGEPKETQYF
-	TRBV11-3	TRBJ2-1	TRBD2	TGTGCCAGCAGCTTAGGAGCTAGCGGGAACAATGAGCAGTTCTTC	CASSLGASGNNEQFF
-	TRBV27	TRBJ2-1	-	TGTGCCAGCAGTCTCCCTACAGGGAGCTCCTACAATGAGCAGTTCTTC	CASSLPTGSSYNEQFF
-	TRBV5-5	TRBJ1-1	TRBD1	TGTGCCAGCGGGTCCCGGGGACAGACTGAAGCTTTCTTT	CASGSRGQTEAFF
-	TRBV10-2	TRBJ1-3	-	TGCGCCAGCAGTGTTGCAGTCGGAAACACCATATATTTT	CASSVAVGNTIYF
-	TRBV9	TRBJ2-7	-	TGTGCCAGCAGCCCGAACAGCTACGAGCAGTACTTC	CASSPNSYEQYF
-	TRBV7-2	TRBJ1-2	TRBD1	TGTGCCAGCAGCGAGACAGGGAGTTATGGCTACACCTTC	CASSETGSYGYTF
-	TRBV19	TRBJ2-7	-	TGTGCCAGTAGTCCGAGGGCGGGGTACGAGCAGTACTTC	CASSPRAGYEQYF
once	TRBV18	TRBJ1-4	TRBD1	TGTGCCAGCTCACTCGGGACAGGGCCAAATGAAAAACTGTTTTTT	CASSLGTGPNEKLFF
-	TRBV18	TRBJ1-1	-	TGTGCCAGCTCACCGGGGGGGCAGAACACTGAAGCTTTCTTT	CASSPGGQNTEAFF
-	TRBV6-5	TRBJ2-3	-	TGTGCCAGCAGTTATATAGCGGTGGGTCACACAGATACGCAGTATTTT	CASSYIAVGHTDTQYF
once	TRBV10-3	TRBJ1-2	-	TGTGCCATCGGCGTTGACAGAAACTATGGCTACACCTTC	CAIGVDRNYGYTF
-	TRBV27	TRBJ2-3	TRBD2	TGTGCCAGCAGTCCATTCCTCGTGAGCGGGAGCAACACAGATACGCAGTATTTT	CASSPFLVSGSNTDTQYF
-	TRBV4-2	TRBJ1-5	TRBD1	TGTGCCAGCAGCCAATCTGTAGGGCAGGGGGGCAATCAGCCCCAGCATTTT	CASSQSVGQGGNQPQHF
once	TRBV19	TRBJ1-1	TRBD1	TGTGCCAGTAGTTCGACAGGGGATTCTGAAGCTTTCTTT	CASSSTGDSEAFF
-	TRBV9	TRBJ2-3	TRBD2	TGTGCCAGCAGCGGTAGCGGGGGGAACCAGTACGGTACGCAGTATTTT	CASSGSGGNQYGTQYF
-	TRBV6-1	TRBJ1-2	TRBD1	TGTGCCAGCAGCCGAGGGGGCGCGGACTATGGCTACACCTTC	CASSRGGADYGYTF
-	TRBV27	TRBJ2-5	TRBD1	TGTGCCAGCAGTTTTTGGTCCAGGGACAGGGAAGAGACCCAGTACTTC	CASSFWSRDREETQYF
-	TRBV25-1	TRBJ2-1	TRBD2	TGTGCCAGCAGAGGGTTAGCGGGAGAGAGCAATGAGCAGTTCTTC	CASRGLAGESNEQFF
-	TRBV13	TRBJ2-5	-	TGTGCCAGCAGCTCTGGGACTCGGAAGACCCAGTACTTC	CASSSGTRKTQYF
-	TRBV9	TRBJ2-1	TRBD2	TGTGCCAGCAGCCCCATGAGGCGGGGGGTGCCTGAGCAGTTCTTC	CASSPMRRGVPEQFF
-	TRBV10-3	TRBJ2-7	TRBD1	TGTGCCATCAGGGGACAGGGGGCCTACGAGCAGTACTTC	CAIRGQGAYEQYF
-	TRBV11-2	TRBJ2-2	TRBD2	TGTGCCAGCAGCTTACTCCCTAGCGGAACCCACACCGGGGAGCTGTTTTTT	CASSLLPSGTHTGELFF
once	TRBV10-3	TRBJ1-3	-	TGTGCCATCAGTGCGGCGGGGGGTGCAGGAAACACCATATATTTT	CAISAAGGAGNTIYF